Sequencing of this T cell receptor (beta chain) was carried out in a study of blood T cells in healthy people across ages. Overall study findings and caveats: Researchers deemed the diversity estimates from one million T cells underestimates.

The second PCR ran roughly 6 to 11 cycles with a sample-barcoded 5' primer and J-beta primers. TCRdb redid the calling of the 5' RACE reads with MiXCR, one entry per CDR3 protein. The sample records 1.5 million to 2 million distinct CDR3 sequences, just under 50% being singletons. This CDR3 comprises 11 residues. Trimming removed 5 bases at V and 4 bases at J, with 8 bases between. Looked up from germline, CDR1 is SQVTM and CDR2 is ANQGSEA. In this sample, this clonotype turned up a few times. Its cognate antigen is unknown. This clonotype was sampled from a woman aged 35 to 49 in good health. Sample: blood. The V and J genes are TRBV29-1 and TRBJ1-2; D call uncertain. The CDR3 nucleotides are TGCAGCGTTCCGGGGTCCTATGGCTACACCTTC. Translating gives CSVPGSYGYTF.